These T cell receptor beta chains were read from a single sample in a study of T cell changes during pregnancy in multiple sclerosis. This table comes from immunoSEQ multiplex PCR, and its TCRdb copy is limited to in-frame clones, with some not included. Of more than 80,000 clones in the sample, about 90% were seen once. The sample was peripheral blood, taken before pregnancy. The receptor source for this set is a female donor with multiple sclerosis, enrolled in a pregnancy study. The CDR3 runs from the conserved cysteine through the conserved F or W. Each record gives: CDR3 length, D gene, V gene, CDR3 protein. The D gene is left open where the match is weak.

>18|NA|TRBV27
CASSGLLTPGVGSYEQYF
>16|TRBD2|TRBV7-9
CASSFGQAGVHNEQFF
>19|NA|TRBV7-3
CASSLTMWRGGPVGTEAFF
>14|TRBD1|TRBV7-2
CASTRDRGNTEAFF
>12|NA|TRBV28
CASSFWLETQYF
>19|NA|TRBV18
CASSPFGLSRLPQRQTQYF
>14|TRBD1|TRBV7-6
CASSQGGTGQPQHF
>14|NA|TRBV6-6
CAGREQGSSAPLHF
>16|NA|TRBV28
CASSFVLGSVYGEQFF
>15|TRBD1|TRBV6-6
CASSRTGDGSTEAFF
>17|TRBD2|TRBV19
CASRIGTSGTEGGELFF
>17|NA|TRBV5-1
CASTQTGTNSGANVLTF
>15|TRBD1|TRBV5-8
CASSYAGTGSSEQYF
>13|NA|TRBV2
CAGYHLEGETQYF
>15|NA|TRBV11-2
CASSLGGVSGNTIYF
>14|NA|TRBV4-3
CASSQQGSSYEQYF
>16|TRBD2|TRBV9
CASSVGGLAAVNEQFF
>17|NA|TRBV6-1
CASSEEDIYLVTGGYTF
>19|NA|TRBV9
CASSVGIRAGVGKNTEAFF
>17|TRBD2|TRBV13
CASSSRTSGRQTGELFF
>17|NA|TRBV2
CASGPPGGSSYNSPLHF
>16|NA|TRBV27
CASSFLASLSTGELFF
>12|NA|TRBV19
CASSIWGDIQYF
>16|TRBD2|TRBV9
CASSEGLAGAYNEQFF
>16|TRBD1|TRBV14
CASSQTGQGILGTQYF
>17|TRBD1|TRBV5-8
CASTFTRDSSGTDTQYF
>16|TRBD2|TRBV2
CASSERTSGRGYTQYF
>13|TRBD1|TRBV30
CAWRQGFFNEQYF
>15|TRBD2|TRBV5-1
CASSLVGGRYNEQFF
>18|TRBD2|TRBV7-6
CASSLWELAGGSGNEQFF
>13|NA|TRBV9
CASSVEGGDTQYF
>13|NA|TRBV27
CASSLGSWETQYF
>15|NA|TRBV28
CASSQGSSSYNEQFF